This is a list of T cell receptor beta chains from one sample in a study of technical replicates of blood from a few donors. Clones were sequenced by immunoSEQ multiplex PCR, and TCRdb holds only the in-frame ones, with some missing. The sample has 65,000 to 85,000 clones, roughly 98% seen once. Sequenced input: T cells isolated from PBMCs. These receptors all come from a human donor in good health. CDR3s include the opening cysteine and the closing phenylalanine or tryptophan. D genes are given only for firm matches. The size entry is marked missing in some rows and otherwise reads once, few, many or a size class.

clone_size j_call v_call d_call cdr3_aa cdr3_nt
NA TRBJ1-6 TRBV7-9 TRBD1 CASSPRGTAGSSPLHF TGTGCCAGCAGCCCAAGGGGGACAGCCGGTAGTTCACCCCTCCACTTT
NA TRBJ2-1 TRBV5-1 TRBD2 CASSPGLAGNEQFF TGCGCCAGCAGCCCTGGACTAGCTGGCAATGAGCAGTTCTTC
NA TRBJ2-5 TRBV7-8 TRBD2 CASSFLAGSQETQYF TGTGCCAGCAGCTTCTTAGCGGGGTCCCAAGAGACCCAGTACTTC
NA TRBJ2-2 TRBV28 TRBD2 CASRNVFKGLAGEGTGELFF TGTGCCAGCAGGAACGTTTTTAAGGGACTAGCGGGGGAAGGGACCGGGGAGCTGTTTTTT
NA TRBJ1-6 TRBV6-5 NA CASNPSYNSPLHF TGTGCCAGCAATCCTTCTTATAATTCACCCCTCCACTTT
NA TRBJ1-6 TRBV6-1 NA CASRGAITNSPLHF TGTGCCAGCAGGGGGGCGATTACTAATTCACCCCTCCACTTT
NA TRBJ2-7 TRBV28 NA CASSTIVPSPLFWYEQYF TGTGCCAGCAGTACTATTGTGCCTTCTCCCCTGTTTTGGTACGAGCAGTACTTC
NA TRBJ2-7 TRBV7-6 NA CASSFYLGSTSGEQYF TGTGCCAGCAGCTTCTACCTGGGCTCAACGTCTGGGGAGCAGTACTTC
NA TRBJ1-1 TRBV30 NA CAWSASRRGNTEAFF TGTGCCTGGAGTGCGTCCCGAAGGGGGAACACTGAAGCTTTCTTT
NA TRBJ2-5 TRBV9 TRBD2 CASSGETSSPQYF TGTGCCAGCAGCGGTGAGACTAGCAGCCCCCAGTACTTC
NA TRBJ1-5 TRBV19 NA CASSLIANQPQHF TGTGCCAGTAGCCTGATAGCCAATCAGCCCCAGCATTTT
NA TRBJ2-6 TRBV5-1 TRBD1 CASSLTGGRVLTF TGCGCCAGCAGCTTGACAGGGGGTCGCGTCCTGACTTTC
NA TRBJ2-7 TRBV14 NA CASSRGLRRFYEQYF TGTGCCAGCAGCCGGGGACTCCGGCGGTTCTACGAGCAGTACTTC
NA TRBJ1-1 TRBV7-9 NA CASRDGGIKTEAFF TGTGCCAGCCGGGACGGGGGGATCAAGACTGAAGCTTTCTTT
NA TRBJ2-7 TRBV2 TRBD1 CASKDLLGRGRGEQYF TGTGCCAGCAAAGACCTCCTTGGCAGGGGGCGCGGCGAGCAGTACTTC
NA TRBJ1-2 TRBV5-5 NA CASSSAGAGNGYTF TGTGCCAGCAGCTCCGCCGGGGCGGGGAATGGCTACACCTTC
NA TRBJ2-3 TRBV4-1 NA CASSHLAAGADTQYF TGCGCCAGCAGCCACCTAGCTGCCGGGGCAGATACGCAGTATTTT
NA TRBJ2-5 TRBV5-1 TRBD2 CASSLVASGGALETQYF TGCGCCAGCAGCTTGGTAGCTAGCGGGGGGGCCTTGGAGACCCAGTACTTC
NA TRBJ1-2 TRBV7-9 TRBD1 CASTRGDGYGYTF TGTGCCAGCACCAGGGGGGACGGCTATGGCTACACCTTC
NA TRBJ2-7 TRBV28 NA CASSLTSYEQYF TGTGCCAGCAGTTTAACCAGCTACGAGCAGTACTTC
NA TRBJ2-7 TRBV18 NA CASSPPITGPSYEQYF TGTGCCAGCTCACCACCAATAACAGGGCCCTCCTACGAGCAGTACTTC
NA TRBJ1-6 TRBV2 NA CASSERAGAHNSPLHF TGTGCCAGCAGTGAAAGAGCGGGGGCCCATAATTCACCCCTCCACTTT
once TRBJ2-3 TRBV4-1 NA CASSQLDLIYTDTQYF TGCGCCAGCAGCCAATTGGACTTGATCTACACAGATACGCAGTATTTT
NA TRBJ1-2 TRBV6-5 TRBD1 CASRGQKPNYGYTF TGTGCCAGCAGGGGACAGAAACCTAACTATGGCTACACCTTC
NA TRBJ2-3 TRBV5-6 TRBD2 CASSSTLLADDTDTQYF TGTGCCAGCAGCTCGACATTACTAGCGGACGACACAGATACGCAGTATTTT